The 29 T cell receptor beta chains listed next were all sequenced from one sample in a study of blood T cells in healthy people across ages. Combining a sample-barcoded 5' primer with a J-beta primer mix, a second PCR ran for 7 to 11 cycles. TCRdb re-called the 5' RACE reads through MiXCR, storing one row per CDR3 protein. The sample includes some 710,000 distinct CDR3 sequences, 35% to 60% of them seen just once. The specimen was blood. Receptors originate from an elderly man in good health.

This clonotype was observed many times. The chain is built from TRBV7-2 and TRBJ2-7, with TRBD2 matching 9 bases. The CDR3 loop spans 14 amino acids. Per the germline V gene, CDR1 is SGHTA and CDR2 is FQGNSA. The junction had 8 bases not matched to a gene; V was cut back by 5 bases and J by 6 bases. The chain's CDR3 is CASSPAGGLSEQYF. For the CDR3, the DNA is TGTGCCAGCAGCCCAGCGGGGGGCCTCTCCGAGCAGTACTTC.

This clonotype was seen a few times. The V call is TRBV5-1, the J call TRBJ1-5; a possible D gene is TRBD1 (6 bases). Looked up from germline, CDR1 is SGHRS and CDR2 is YFSETQ. The CDR3 is made up of 15 amino acids. V was shortened by 4 bases and J by 0 bases, with 11 bases between the two germline ends. CDR3: CASSVGQNSNQPQHF. In DNA, the CDR3 is TGCGCCAGCAGCGTCGGACAGAATAGCAATCAGCCCCAGCATTTT.

V and J are TRBV20-1 and TRBJ1-5, with TRBD1 matching 9 bases. The CDR3 contains 14 residues. Germline CDR1 reads DFQATT; CDR2 reads SNEGSKA (reference sequence). The V and J ends lost 6 bases and 0 bases, in that order; junction bases with no gene match: 3. The CDR3 here is CSARTGDSNQPQHF. CDR3 sequence (DNA): TGCAGTGCCAGGACAGGGGATAGCAATCAGCCCCAGCATTTT.

The rearrangement links TRBV15 to TRBJ2-1, with D possibly TRBD2 on 6 matching bases. CDR3 length equals 13 residues. Trimming took off 7 bases at V and 6 bases at J, with 13 bases between the two ends. The V gene's germline CDR1 is LNHNV and CDR2 YYDKDF (reference sequence). The DNA of the CDR3 is TGTGCCACCATCGGGGGAAGGGGCAATGAGCAGTTCTTC. Its translation is CATIGGRGNEQFF.

The chain carries TRBV29-1 and TRBJ1-2; 8 nucleotides align to TRBD1. There are 16 residues in the CDR3. Germline V gene sequence: CDR1 SQVTM, CDR2 ANQGSEA. V gave up 0 bases and J gave up 4 bases; unmatched junction bases: 10. Here the CDR3 reads CSVEDNGQGATYGYTF. DNA of the CDR3: TGCAGCGTTGAAGATAATGGGCAGGGGGCGACCTATGGCTACACCTTC. Drawing the rest from reference TRBV29-1 and TRBJ1-2, the complete variable domain is SAVISQKPSRDICQRGTSLTIQCQVDSQVTMMFWYRQQPGQSLTLIATANQGSEATYESGFVIDKFPISRPNLTFSTLTVSNMSPEDSSIYLCSVEDNGQGATYGYTFGSGTRLTVV.

The J gene is TRBJ2-2, the V gene TRBV5-6; 8 bases are shared with TRBD2. Trimming removed 6 bases from V and 3 bases from J; junction bases left unmatched: 4. Germline V gene data show CDR1 as SGHDT and CDR2 as YYEEEE. The CDR3 sequence is 14 residues long. The CDR3 nucleotides are TGTGCCAGCAACCAAGCGGGAGACACCGGGGAGCTGTTTTTT. Protein sequence: CASNQAGDTGELFF.

The chain recombines TRBV28 with TRBJ1-2; 9 bases are a match to TRBD1. The CDR3 length is 16 residues. Trimming took 2 bases from V and 8 from J; bases not matched to a gene: 12. CDR1 is MDHEN, CDR2 SYDVKM, per germline. CDR3 sequence (DNA): TGTGCCAGCAGTTTACCCTATGGACAGGGGTATTGGGGCTACACCTTC. Protein: CASSLPYGQGYWGYTF.

The chain employs TRBV7-3 and TRBJ1-1; D gene unclear. Germline CDR1 and CDR2: SGHTA and FQGTGA. Trimming removed 5 bases at V and 0 bases at J, with 10 bases between. The CDR3 extends over 14 amino acids. The CDR3 loop is CASSPSAMNTEAFF. CDR3 in DNA: TGTGCCAGCAGCCCTAGCGCCATGAACACTGAAGCTTTCTTT.

The J gene is TRBJ2-4, the V gene TRBV5-1; 10 positions match TRBD2. V gave up 5 bases and J gave up 9 bases; unmatched junction bases: 8. Germline CDR1 is SGHRS and CDR2 is YFSETQ. The CDR3 extends over 14 amino acids. CDR3 in DNA: TGCGCCAGCAGATCCTCAGCGGGGGGGGGCATTCAGTACTTC. Translated, it gives CASRSSAGGGIQYF. The full variable domain, completed using reference TRBV5-1 and TRBJ2-4, is KAGVTQTPRYLIKTRGQQVTLSCSPISGHRSVSWYQQTPGQGLQFLFEYFSETQRNKGNFPGRFSGRQFSNSRSEMNVSTLELGDSALYLCASRSSAGGGIQYFGAGTRLSVL.

The chain couples TRBV27 to TRBJ1-2; D possibly corresponds to TRBD1 (6 bases). Germline loops: CDR1 MNHEY, CDR2 SMNVEV (reference sequence). Trimming shortened V by 4 bases and J by 9 bases, and 15 bases separated the two germline ends. The CDR3 contains 13 residues. CDR3 sequence: CASSSNDRSSYTF. CDR3 nucleotides: TGTGCCAGCAGTTCAAACGACAGGAGTAGCTACACCTTC.

V and J are TRBV15 and TRBJ1-1, with 7 bases that match TRBD1. This CDR3 is built from 17 residues. CDR1 and CDR2 (germline): LNHNV, YYDKDF (reference sequence). Losses at the gene ends were 2 bases for V and 4 bases for J; bases not matched to a gene: 13. CDR3 nucleotides: TGTGCCACCAGCAGATTTCGCTCGGGACAGATGCGCACTGAAGCTTTCTTT. Encoded protein: CATSRFRSGQMRTEAFF.

V usage is TRBV29-1 and J usage is TRBJ2-3; 8 nucleotides line up with TRBD2. The CDR3 covers 14 residues. Per germline, CDR1 SQVTM and CDR2 ANQGSEA. V was pared by 1 base and J by 5 bases, with 5 bases of the junction left unmatched. The CDR3 is CSVEGVAGIDTQYF. CDR3 nucleotides: TGCAGCGTTGAAGGGGTAGCGGGGATAGATACGCAGTATTTT.

This clonotype was observed many times. This chain connects TRBV24-1 to TRBJ2-7; D is undetermined. The CDR3 runs to 12 residues. V was pared by 3 bases and J by 3 bases, with 5 bases between. Germline CDR1 is KGHDR and CDR2 is SFDVKD. Here the CDR3 reads CATSDGNYEQYF. The CDR3 nucleotides are TGTGCCACCAGTGATGGCAACTACGAGCAGTACTTC.

In its sample, this clonotype was seen a few times. The chain combines TRBV5-5 with TRBJ2-7; 8 bases are a match to TRBD2. V was pared by 4 bases and J by 2 bases, with 8 bases of the junction left unmatched. In germline, CDR1 is SGHKS, CDR2 YYEKEE (reference sequence). The CDR3 is 15 amino acids. Here the CDR3 DNA reads TGTGCCAGCAGCCGGGGGGGGAGCGGAGCCTACGAGCAGTACTTC. Amino acid sequence: CASSRGGSGAYEQYF.

This clonotype was detected a few times. The chain recombines TRBV28 with TRBJ2-3; 7 bases agree with TRBD1. The CDR3 has 15 amino acids. Germline V lookup: CDR1 MDHEN, CDR2 SYDVKM. J was trimmed by 2 bases and V by 5 bases; bases with no gene match: 7. CDR3 coding DNA: TGTGCCAGCAGTCCTCACGGGACAGTCACAGATACGCAGTATTTT. Amino acid sequence: CASSPHGTVTDTQYF.

This clonotype was picked up a small number of times. The J gene is TRBJ1-2, the V gene TRBV6-6; D possibly corresponds to TRBD1 (5 bases). Looked up from germline, CDR1 is MNHNY and CDR2 is SVGAGI (reference sequence). CDR3 length: 17 residues. V was shortened by 0 bases and J by 6 bases, with 20 bases between the two germline ends. CDR3 in DNA: TGTGCCAGCAGTTACTCCGGGACCGCCGTTGGGCCGAATGGCTACACCTTC. Translation: CASSYSGTAVGPNGYTF.

In its sample, this clonotype was seen a few times. This chain links TRBV27 with TRBJ2-3, with TRBD1 matching over 8 bases. J gave up 2 bases and V 5 bases, and 6 bases lay outside the gene matches. CDR1 MNHEY and CDR2 SMNVEV come from the germline V gene (reference sequence). This CDR3 is 15 amino acids long. Here the CDR3 DNA reads TGTGCCAGCAGTACATGGGACAGGCACACAGATACGCAGTATTTT. This encodes CASSTWDRHTDTQYF.

To note about this clonotype: Germline and junction disagree at one end, which may indicate a read error. J is TRBJ2-7 and V is TRBV20-1; D gene uncertain. The germline V gene has CDR1 DFQATT and CDR2 SNEGSKA (reference sequence). The length of the CDR3 is 11 residues. The CDR3 protein is CSARQIYDQYF. DNA of the CDR3: TGCAGTGCTAGACAGATTTACGATCAGTACTTC.

This clonotype has a count of ten or more. This chain connects TRBV3-1 to TRBJ2-1, with 10 nucleotides matching TRBD2. This CDR3 has 21 amino acids. Germline CDR1 and CDR2: LGHDT and YNNKEL (reference sequence). After removal of 3 bases from V and 3 bases from J, the junction contained 20 bases not matched to a gene. CDR3 in amino acids: CASSHLRPKREGVWVYNEQFF. The CDR3 DNA follows: TGTGCCAGCAGCCACCTTCGGCCCAAGCGGGAGGGGGTGTGGGTCTACAATGAGCAGTTCTTC.

This chain joins TRBV7-3 and TRBJ2-5, with D perhaps being TRBD1 or TRBD2 (5 bases each). The J call may be wrong; the DNA end is better matched by TRBJ2-7. Germline V lookup: CDR1 SGHTA, CDR2 FQGTGA. The CDR3 is made up of 14 amino acids. In DNA form, the CDR3 reads TGTGCCAGCAGCCCAAAGGGGCAAAGCGGCGAGCAGTACTTC. This codes for CASSPKGQSGEQYF.

The CDR3 region is CAIKDRVTYGYTF. CDR3 nucleotide sequence: TGTGCCATTAAAGACAGGGTGACCTATGGCTACACCTTC. The chain is built from TRBV10-3 and TRBJ1-2; TRBD1 matches at 7 bases. The ends lost 9 bases at V and 4 bases at J; junction bases unmatched: 8. Germline values: CDR1 ENHRY, CDR2 SYGVKD. This CDR3 contains 13 residues.

This clonotype was recorded a few times. The V gene is TRBV7-9, the J gene TRBJ2-3; D not resolved. The ends were cut back, 6 bases at V and 5 bases at J, with 9 bases in the middle. The CDR3 contains 12 residues. CDR1 and CDR2 (germline): SEHNR, FQNEAQ (reference sequence). CDR3 sequence reads: CASSLMGDTQYF. The CDR3 DNA follows: TGTGCCAGCAGTTTAATGGGAGATACGCAGTATTTT.

This clonotype showed up just a few times. V gene TRBV30 combines with J gene TRBJ2-7, with D possibly matching TRBD2 (6 bases). V was shortened by 8 bases and J by 5 bases, with 22 bases between the two germline ends. The CDR3 is made up of 14 amino acids. The germline V gene encodes CDR1 GTSNPN and CDR2 SVGIG (reference sequence). CDR3 DNA sequence: TGTGCCGGAAAAGGGGACTCTCCGGGAAACGAGCAGTACTTC. Protein product: CAGKGDSPGNEQYF.

This clonotype was seen a handful of times. This chain joins TRBV20-1 and TRBJ2-3; D is unclear. V gave up 1 base and J gave up 4 bases, with 6 bases separating them. The CDR3 spans 12 residues. Per germline, CDR1 DFQATT and CDR2 SNEGSKA (reference sequence). CDR3 DNA sequence: TGCAGTGCTAGAGTAGGCCCAGATACGCAGTATTTT. Translating gives CSARVGPDTQYF.

This rearrangement joins TRBV5-1 to TRBJ1-4; 7 bases agree with TRBD1. There are 16 residues in the CDR3. V shed 0 bases, J shed 4 bases, and the junction held 6 bases outside the gene matches. CDR1 and CDR2 from the germline V gene are SGHRS and YFSETQ. The CDR3 spells CASSLGPRGINEKLFF. The CDR3 nucleotides are TGCGCCAGCAGCTTGGGCCCCAGGGGGATTAATGAAAAACTGTTTTTT.

The gene calls are TRBV12-3 or TRBV12-4 and TRBJ1-2, with D tentatively TRBD1 (5 bases). V was cut by 7 bases and J by 2 bases, with 17 bases left in between. CDR3 size: 15 residues. The CDR3 sequence is CASTETGSLNYGYTF. Written as DNA, the CDR3 is TGTGCCAGCACCGAAACAGGCAGCTTAAACTATGGCTACACCTTC.

This clonotype was seen at least ten times. This sequence joins TRBV4-2 and TRBJ2-1, with TRBD2 matching 9 bases. V gave up 7 bases and J gave up 5 bases; unmatched junction bases: 6. The CDR3 covers 14 residues. Germline V gene data show CDR1 as LGHNA and CDR2 as YNFKEQ. The DNA of the CDR3 is TGTGCCAGCACCTGGGGACTAGCTAACAATGAGCAGTTCTTC. It is translated as CASTWGLANNEQFF.

This chain uses TRBV7-2 with TRBJ2-5; 11 bases fit TRBD2. The CDR3 runs to 16 residues. Germline lookup yields CDR1 SGHTA and CDR2 FQGNSA. V gave up 2 bases and J gave up 2 bases; unmatched junction bases: 4. CDR3 nucleotide sequence: TGTGCCAGCAGCTTACCCGGGACTAGCGGACAAGAGACCCAGTACTTC. This sequence encodes CASSLPGTSGQETQYF.

This clonotype occurred a few times. The chain couples TRBV7-9 to TRBJ2-5; 9 positions match TRBD2. CDR1 is SEHNR and CDR2 is FQNEAQ in the germline V gene (reference sequence). Trimming at V came to 5 bases and at J to 11 bases, leaving 15 bases not matched to a gene. The CDR3 contains 15 residues. The CDR3 sequence: CASSTGTSPSNEQYF. In DNA, the CDR3 is TGTGCCAGCAGCACCGGGACTAGCCCCTCCAATGAGCAGTACTTC.